A single T cell receptor beta chain is shown here with its context. Losses at the gene ends were 2 bases for V and 4 bases for J; bases not matched to a gene: 2. The V gene's germline CDR1 is MNHEY and CDR2 SMNVEV (reference sequence). The CDR3 loop spans 15 amino acids. The method was immunoSEQ multiplex PCR; TCRdb's version includes in-frame clones alone and lacks a portion of them. The sample consists of under 50,000 clones, roughly 90% of them appearing once. The data belong to a study of T cell changes during pregnancy in multiple sclerosis. The TCR originated in a female donor in good health, enrolled as a control in a pregnancy study. Sequenced here: peripheral blood, sampled in the first trimester of pregnancy. The chain uses TRBV27 and TRBJ1-6; 7 nucleotides line up with TRBD1. The DNA of the CDR3 is TGTGCCAGCAGTTTAGTGGGACAGTATAATTCACCCCTCCACTTT. Residues: CASSLVGQYNSPLHF.